These 11 T cell receptor beta chains share one sample of origin, sequenced in a study of CD8 T cells in Susac syndrome. Reverse transcription of about 0.5 to 1 ug RNA used random hexamers. TCRdb processed the immunoSEQ multiplex PCR reads anew with MiXCR; each CDR3 protein has one entry. Of some 300,000 distinct CDR3 sequences listed, 75% to 90% are singletons. The sample was CD8+ T cells from PBMCs. These receptors were taken from a human donor with multiple sclerosis.

This chain uses TRBV7-9 with TRBJ2-7; 15 nucleotides line up with TRBD2. The CDR3 runs 15 residues. Germline V gene data show CDR1 as SEHNR and CDR2 as FQNEAQ (reference sequence). V lost 5 bases to trimming and J lost 2 bases; unmatched junction nucleotides: 1. CDR3 sequence: CASSRTSGRAYEQYF. DNA for the CDR3: TGTGCCAGCAGCAGGACTAGCGGGAGGGCCTACGAGCAGTACTTC. The full variable domain, rest sourced from reference TRBV7-9 and TRBJ2-7, is DTGVSQNPRHKITKRGQNVTFRCDPISEHNRLYWYRQTLGQGPEFLTYFQNEAQLEKSRLLSDRFSAERPKGSFSTLEIQRTEQGDSAMYLCASSRTSGRAYEQYFGPGTRLTVT.

This clonotype was recorded at least ten times. This chain connects TRBV6-1 to TRBJ2-7; D ambiguous. The CDR3 totals 12 residues. V was shortened by 6 bases and J by 0 bases, with 6 bases between the two germline ends. Germline lookup yields CDR1 MNHNS and CDR2 SASEGT. The CDR3 DNA reads TGTGCCAGCAGGGAGTTCTCCTACGAGCAGTACTTC. Encoded protein: CASREFSYEQYF.

This clonotype was seen just once. The chain uses TRBV4-1 and TRBJ2-7; D perhaps matches TRBD2 (5 bases). V lost 2 bases to trimming and J lost 7 bases, with 15 bases between them. The CDR3 runs to 14 residues. Germline loops: CDR1 MGHRA, CDR2 YSYEKL. The CDR3: CASSQWSGSGEQYF. CDR3 in DNA: TGCGCCAGCAGCCAATGGTCTGGGTCGGGGGAGCAGTACTTC.

This chain uses TRBV20-1 with TRBJ2-7; the D gene is possibly TRBD2 (5 bases). This CDR3 has 14 residues. V gave up 5 bases and J gave up 2 bases, with 16 bases separating them. Germline lookup yields CDR1 DFQATT and CDR2 SNEGSKA (reference sequence). CDR3 in amino acids: CSAPTLLETYEQYF. CDR3 coding DNA: TGCAGTGCTCCAACTCTACTAGAGACCTACGAGCAGTACTTC.

This chain uses TRBV3-1 with TRBJ2-5; D is unclear. The CDR3 covers 13 residues. Trimming removed 4 bases at V and 6 bases at J, with 12 bases between. Germline loops: CDR1 LGHDT, CDR2 YNNKEL (reference sequence). The CDR3 protein is CASSRKDLQTQYF. The CDR3 DNA reads TGTGCCAGCAGCCGGAAGGACCTCCAGACCCAGTACTTC.

The chain carries TRBV19 and TRBJ2-7; 9 nucleotides agree with TRBD1. V was pared by 10 bases and J by 4 bases, with 8 bases of the junction left unmatched. The V gene's germline CDR1 is LNHDA and CDR2 SQIVND (reference sequence). The CDR3 has 13 residues. CDR3 in amino acids: CATGTGPTYEQYF. CDR3 nucleotide sequence: TGTGCCACGGGGACAGGGCCGACTTACGAGCAGTACTTC.

CDR3 amino acids: CASSATGTGNEKLFF. CDR3 sequence (DNA): TGTGCCAGCAGCGCCACCGGGACAGGAAATGAAAAACTGTTTTTT. The rearrangement uses TRBV13 and TRBJ1-4, with TRBD1 matching 8 bases. From germline, CDR1 is PRHDT and CDR2 FYEKMQ (reference sequence). The CDR3 extends over 15 amino acids. The V gene end was trimmed by 5 bases and the J gene end by 5 bases; junction bases not matched to a gene: 7.

V usage is TRBV7-9 and J usage is TRBJ2-1; 13 bases are a match to TRBD2. The trim removed 4 bases at V and 9 bases at J, leaving 12 bases unmatched. Germline values: CDR1 SEHNR, CDR2 FQNEAQ (reference sequence). This CDR3 has 17 amino acids. The CDR3 sequence: CASSSAVRLAGGGEQFF. CDR3 coding DNA: TGTGCCAGCAGCTCCGCCGTCCGACTAGCGGGGGGTGGTGAGCAGTTCTTC.

This chain joins TRBV5-1 and TRBJ2-6; D not certain. The V gene's germline CDR1 is SGHRS and CDR2 YFSETQ. This CDR3 is built from 18 residues. The V and J ends lost 0 bases and 0 bases respectively, with 13 bases between them. The CDR3 DNA reads as TGCGCCAGCAGCTTGGAGGGTCACGGTTACTCTGGGGCCAACGTCCTGACTTTC. It yields the protein CASSLEGHGYSGANVLTF.

This clonotype has a handful of counts. The rearrangement uses TRBV4-3 and TRBJ2-7; D is perhaps TRBD1 (5 bases). Germline V gene sequence: CDR1 LGHNA, CDR2 YSLEER. The CDR3 runs 14 residues. Between the trimmed V and J ends, which lost 0 bases and 2 bases, there was a span of 8 bases. CDR3 nucleotides: TGCGCCAGCAGCCAAGATAAGGGGACCTACGAGCAGTACTTC. Amino acid sequence: CASSQDKGTYEQYF.

The chain employs TRBV4-1 and TRBJ1-2; TRBD1 matches 10 bases. J was trimmed by 7 bases and V by 2 bases; bases with no gene match: 16. The CDR3 consists of 18 residues. The germline V gene has CDR1 MGHRA and CDR2 YSYEKL. CDR3 bases: TGCGCCAGCAGCCAACGGTTAGGGACAGGGGCCGCCGGGGGTGGCTACACCTTC. This sequence encodes CASSQRLGTGAAGGGYTF.